This T cell receptor beta chain was profiled in a study of blood T cell repertoires in COVID-19. Looking at the study overall: The United States, Italy and Spain were the sources of the acute and convalescent COVID-19 samples.

Repertoires were generated with immunoSEQ multiplex PCR, while TCRdb's copy carries only in-frame clones and drops some. The sample records approximately 200,000 clones, under 90% being singletons. Germline CDR1 and CDR2: SNHLY and FYNNEI. The CDR3 contains 13 residues. Trimming left V 7 bases short and J 1 base short, with 8 bases between. This chain joins TRBV2 and TRBJ2-1, with D unresolved. Sequenced input: peripheral blood. The sequence was collected from a woman of 80 years or more with COVID-19, enrolled during active disease. The CDR3: CASKLRSYNEQFF. CDR3 in DNA: TGTGCCAGCAAGCTTCGATCCTACAATGAGCAGTTCTTC.